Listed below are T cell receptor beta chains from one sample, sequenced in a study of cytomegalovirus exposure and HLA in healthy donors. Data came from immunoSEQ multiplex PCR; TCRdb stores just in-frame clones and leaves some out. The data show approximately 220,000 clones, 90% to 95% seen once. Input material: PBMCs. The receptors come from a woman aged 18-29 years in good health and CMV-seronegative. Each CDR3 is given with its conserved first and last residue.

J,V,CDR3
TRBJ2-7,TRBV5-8,CASSRDFYEQYF
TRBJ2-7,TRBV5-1,CASSPGGGRSYEQYF
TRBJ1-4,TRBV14,CASSQDLRGRQEKLFF
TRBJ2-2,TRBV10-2,CASQWAGGALGNTGELFF
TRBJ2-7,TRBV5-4,CASSSGLAGKYEQYF
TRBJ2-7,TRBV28,CASSLRGLLYEQYF
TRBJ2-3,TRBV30,CAWSEGLSTDTQYF
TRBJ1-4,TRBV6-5,CASSYSTGQGFEKLFF
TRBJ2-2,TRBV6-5,CASRLAGDTGELFF
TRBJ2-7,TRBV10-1,CASKKVRPHPLDTLYEQYF
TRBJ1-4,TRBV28,CASSPRQGTKLFF
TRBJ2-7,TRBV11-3,CASSFRSGSSYEQYF
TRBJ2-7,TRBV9,CASSVASGSVNEQYF